Below, 15 T cell receptor beta chains from the same sample are listed, as sequenced in a study of shared clonotypes between healthy human individuals. Clones were read by immunoSEQ multiplex PCR, and TCRdb kept only the in-frame ones, dropping some. The sample records 1.5 million to 2.5 million clones, about 95% being singletons. Positively selected for CCR7, the CD45RO-negative cells used as naive CD8 cells excluded terminally differentiated effector memory CD45RA+ cells. Sequencing used naive CD8+ T cells sorted from blood. These TCRs come from a man aged 18 to 35 in good health.

The J gene is TRBJ2-7, the V gene TRBV5-4; D might be TRBD1 or TRBD2, each matching 7 bases. V was cut by 4 bases and J by 2 bases, with 16 bases left in between. This CDR3 has 15 amino acids. Germline CDR1 SGHNT, CDR2 YYREEE (reference sequence). The CDR3 DNA sequence: TGTGCCAGCAGCCAAGGGAGGGGGCTCACCTACGAGCAGTACTTC. Translated: CASSQGRGLTYEQYF.

This clone showed up just once. This rearrangement joins TRBV25-1 to TRBJ2-1; D is possibly TRBD1 (5 bases). The ends were cut back, 1 base at V and 6 bases at J, with 10 bases in the middle. The germline gives CDR1 MGHDK, CDR2 SYGVNS. The length of the CDR3 is 14 residues. CDR3 coding DNA: TGTGCCAGCAGTGAATCGGTGACAGCCAATGAGCAGTTCTTC. Its protein is CASSESVTANEQFF.

This chain links TRBV5-4 with TRBJ2-7, with 11 nucleotides matching TRBD2. This CDR3 region has 17 residues. Germline V lookup: CDR1 SGHNT, CDR2 YYREEE (reference sequence). Losses at the gene ends were 0 bases for V and 5 bases for J; bases not matched to a gene: 10. The CDR3 is CASSLEGRTSGSHEQYF. In DNA form, the CDR3 reads TGTGCCAGCAGCTTGGAGGGTCGGACTAGCGGGTCCCACGAGCAGTACTTC. The full variable domain, its missing parts supplied by reference TRBV5-4 and TRBJ2-7, is ETGVTQSPTHLIKTRGQQVTLRCSSQSGHNTVSWYQQALGQGPQFIFQYYREEENGRGNFPPRFSGLQFPNYSSELNVNALELDDSALYLCASSLEGRTSGSHEQYFGPGTRLTVT.

V usage is TRBV27 and J usage is TRBJ2-3, with D possibly TRBD2 on 5 matching bases. There are 17 residues in the CDR3. Germline CDR1 and CDR2: MNHEY and SMNVEV (reference sequence). V was shortened by 6 bases and J by 2 bases, with 21 bases between the two germline ends. The CDR3: CASSLIPGSYYTDTQYF. In nucleotides, the CDR3 is TGTGCCAGCAGCTTAATACCGGGAAGTTACTACACAGATACGCAGTATTTT.

The rearrangement joins TRBV29-1 to TRBJ2-1; the match to TRBD1 covers 8 bases. From germline, CDR1 is SQVTM and CDR2 ANQGSEA. The CDR3 has 14 amino acids. Trimming removed 4 bases from V and 7 bases from J; junction bases left unmatched: 9. The CDR3 DNA reads as TGCAGCGTTGGAGGGTCAGGGGGCCATAATGAGCAGTTCTTC. Translation: CSVGGSGGHNEQFF.

This sequence joins TRBV5-8 and TRBJ2-1, with 8 bases matching TRBD2. This CDR3 spans 14 amino acids. CDR1 is SGHTS, CDR2 YDEGEE, per germline. Trimming cost V 0 bases and J 10 bases; bases outside gene matches: 6. CDR3 loop: CASSLEGTRGEQFF. The CDR3 nucleotides read TGTGCCAGCAGCTTGGAAGGGACTAGGGGGGAGCAGTTCTTC.

Concerning this clone itself: The sample has other DNA sequences that encode this CDR3 too. The V and J genes are TRBV5-4 and TRBJ1-1, with D uncertain. This CDR3 contains 12 residues. Germline-derived CDR1 and CDR2 are SGHNT and YYREEE (reference sequence). Trimming left V 3 bases short and J 7 bases short, with 10 bases between. CDR3 sequence reads: CASSWGGLEAFF. The DNA for the CDR3 is TGTGCCAGCAGCTGGGGAGGCCTTGAAGCTTTCTTT. Filled out from reference TRBV5-4 and TRBJ1-1, the complete variable domain reads ETGVTQSPTHLIKTRGQQVTLRCSSQSGHNTVSWYQQALGQGPQFIFQYYREEENGRGNFPPRFSGLQFPNYSSELNVNALELDDSALYLCASSWGGLEAFFGQGTRLTVV.

The V and J genes are TRBV6-1 and TRBJ2-7; TRBD1 matches at 8 bases. Germline V CDR1 and CDR2: MNHNS, SASEGT. The CDR3 contains 15 residues. V lost 0 bases to trimming and J lost 2 bases; unmatched junction nucleotides: 3. CDR3 DNA: TGTGCCAGCAGTGAAGCCTCGACAGGGGCCTACGAGCAGTACTTC. As protein: CASSEASTGAYEQYF.

Only one count was recorded for this clone. The chain couples TRBV29-1 to TRBJ1-2, with D unresolved. Per germline, CDR1 SQVTM and CDR2 ANQGSEA. Trimming cost V 2 bases and J 1 base, with 8 bases left between them. CDR3 size: 13 residues. The CDR3 protein is CSVENIGNYGYTF. In nucleotides, the CDR3 is TGCAGCGTTGAAAATATCGGTAACTATGGCTACACCTTC.

The CDR3 region has the DNA TGTGCCAGCAGTTGGGGACCTCCGGACTACAATCAGCCCCAGCATTTT. Its protein product is CASSWGPPDYNQPQHF. The genes are TRBV6-5 and TRBJ1-5; maybe TRBD1 (5 bases). CDR1 and CDR2 (germline): MNHEY, SVGAGI. V was cut by 4 bases and J by 3 bases, with 16 bases left in between. There are 16 residues in the CDR3.

The V call is TRBV19, the J call TRBJ2-5; 9 bases match TRBD1. This CDR3 has 17 amino acids. In germline, CDR1 is LNHDA, CDR2 SQIVND (reference sequence). V was pared by 7 bases and J by 5 bases, with 17 bases of the junction left unmatched. CDR3 sequence: CASNPETGTGRGETQYF. The CDR3 DNA reads TGTGCCAGTAACCCAGAAACCGGGACAGGGCGAGGGGAGACCCAGTACTTC.

This chain connects TRBV27 to TRBJ1-2; D is possibly TRBD1 (6 bases). Trimming removed 6 bases from V and 6 bases from J, with 17 bases in between. In germline, CDR1 is MNHEY, CDR2 SMNVEV (reference sequence). The CDR3 runs to 14 residues. The CDR3 nucleotides read TGTGCCAGCAGAACTAGGGGGGGGCGCGATGGCTACACCTTC. Amino acid sequence: CASRTRGGRDGYTF.

The chain is built from TRBV19 and TRBJ2-7; either TRBD1 or TRBD2 may fit D (5 bases each). Germline CDR1 and CDR2: LNHDA and SQIVND (reference sequence). CDR3 length: 13 residues. The germline V and J ends were trimmed by 5 bases and 5 bases, with 13 bases remaining between them. The DNA for the CDR3 is TGTGCCAGTAGTCCCGGGGCCGGGGACGAGCAGTACTTC. Its translation: CASSPGAGDEQYF.

The chain has TRBV7-3 and TRBJ2-7; TRBD2 is a possible D gene (6 bases). CDR1 SGHTA and CDR2 FQGTGA come from the germline V gene. This CDR3 region has 13 residues. V was clipped by 3 bases and J by 3 bases, with 9 bases between them. The CDR3 DNA sequence: TGTGCCAGCAGCTTCGACGGGGGCTACGAGCAGTACTTC. Translating it yields CASSFDGGYEQYF. Supplemented by reference TRBV7-3 and TRBJ2-7, the full variable domain reads GAGVSQTPSNKVTEKGKYVELRCDPISGHTALYWYRQSLGQGPEFLIYFQGTGAADDSGLPNDRFFAVRPEGSVSTLKIQRTERGDSAVYLCASSFDGGYEQYFGPGTRLTVT.

V and J are TRBV5-6 and TRBJ1-1; possible D gene TRBD1, 5 bases. The V and J ends lost 4 bases and 1 base respectively, with 14 bases between them. CDR3 size: 15 residues. Germline loops: CDR1 SGHDT, CDR2 YYEEEE. CDR3 DNA: TGTGCCAGCAGCGGAGGTATAGGGGAGAACACTGAAGCTTTCTTT. It specifies CASSGGIGENTEAFF. The entire variable domain, with the rest obtained from reference TRBV5-6 and TRBJ1-1, is as follows: DAGVTQSPTHLIKTRGQQVTLRCSPKSGHDTVSWYQQALGQGPQFIFQYYEEEERQRGNFPDRFSGHQFPNYSSELNVNALLLGDSALYLCASSGGIGENTEAFFGQGTRLTVV.